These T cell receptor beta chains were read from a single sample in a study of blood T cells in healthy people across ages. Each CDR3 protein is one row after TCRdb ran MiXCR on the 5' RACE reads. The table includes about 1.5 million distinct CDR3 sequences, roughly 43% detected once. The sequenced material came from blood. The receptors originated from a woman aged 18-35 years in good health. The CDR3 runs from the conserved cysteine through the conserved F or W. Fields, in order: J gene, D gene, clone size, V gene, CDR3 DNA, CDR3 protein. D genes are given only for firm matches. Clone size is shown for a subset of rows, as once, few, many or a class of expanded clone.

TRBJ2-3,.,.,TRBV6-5,TGTGCCAGCAGTAACCCCCCGAGGGGGGCTAAGTATTTT,CASSNPPRGAKYF
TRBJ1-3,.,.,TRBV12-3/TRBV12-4,TGTGCCAGCAGTTTGGGGGGAGAGGTACGGAACACCATATATTTT,CASSLGGEVRNTIYF
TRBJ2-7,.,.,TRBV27,TGTGCCAGCAGTCGACCCCAGACAGGACGAAACTACGAGCAGTACTTC,CASSRPQTGRNYEQYF
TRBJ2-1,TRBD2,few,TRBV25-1,TGTGCCAGCAGTGAACCTCTAGCGGGAGTTGACAATGAGCAGTTCTTC,CASSEPLAGVDNEQFF
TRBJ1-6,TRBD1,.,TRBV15,TGTGCCACCAGCAGGGTGGACAGGGGGTATAATTCACCCCTCCACTTT,CATSRVDRGYNSPLHF
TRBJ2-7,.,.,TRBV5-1,TGCGCCAGCAGCTTGAAGGGCGAGAAAAACTACGAGCAGTACTTC,CASSLKGEKNYEQYF
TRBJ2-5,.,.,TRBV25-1,TGTGCCAGCAGTGAAAGTTTAGTACAGGGCGAGACCCAGTACTTC,CASSESLVQGETQYF
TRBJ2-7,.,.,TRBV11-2,TGTGCCAGCAGCCTTACCGGGACAATGCGCTACGAGCAGTACTTC,CASSLTGTMRYEQYF
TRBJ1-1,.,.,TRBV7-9,TGTGCCAGCAGCTCCCGGTCGGCTGAAGCTTTCTTT,CASSSRSAEAFF
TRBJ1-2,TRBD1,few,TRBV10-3,TGTGCCATCACCGACCGACAGGGGCATCGAAATGGCTACACCTTC,CAITDRQGHRNGYTF
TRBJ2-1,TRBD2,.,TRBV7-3,TGTGCCAGCAGCGCGCGGACTAGCGGGAGCTACAATGAGCAGTTCTTC,CASSARTSGSYNEQFF
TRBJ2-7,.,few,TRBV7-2,TGTGCCAGCAGCTTATTATGGGGCAGGTTAAGGTCCTACGAGCAGTACTTC,CASSLLWGRLRSYEQYF
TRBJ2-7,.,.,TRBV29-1,TGCAGCTCGCGGGACAACTACAATGAGCAGTACTTC,CSSRDNYNEQYF
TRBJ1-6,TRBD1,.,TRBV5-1,TGCGCCAGCAGCTGGACAGGGGGTGTTCCAGGTTCACCCCTCCACTTT,CASSWTGGVPGSPLHF
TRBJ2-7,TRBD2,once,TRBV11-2,TGTGCCAGCAGCTCGGGGGGGACCGGACACTACGAGCAGTACTTC,CASSSGGTGHYEQYF
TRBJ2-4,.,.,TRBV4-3,TGCACCAGCAGCCAAGATTGGTTAGTAGTTGAAGAGACCCAATACTTC,CTSSQDWLVVEETQYF
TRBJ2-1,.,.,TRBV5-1,TGCGCCAGCAGCTTGGTGGGAGAGACCTACAATGAGCAGTTCTTC,CASSLVGETYNEQFF
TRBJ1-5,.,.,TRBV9,TGTGCCAGCAGCGTAGACGTCGGTCAGCCCCAGCATTTT,CASSVDVGQPQHF
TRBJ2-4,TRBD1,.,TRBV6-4,TGTGCCAGCAGTGCCCACAGGGGATTAGCCAAAAACATTCAGTACTTC,CASSAHRGLAKNIQYF
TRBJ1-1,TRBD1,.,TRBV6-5,TGTGCCAGCAGTTACCCTACAGGGGAGGGCACTGAAGCTTTCTTT,CASSYPTGEGTEAFF
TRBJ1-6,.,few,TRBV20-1,TGCAGTGCTAGTCTAGGGGGGCGGAATAATTCACCCCTCCACTTT,CSASLGGRNNSPLHF
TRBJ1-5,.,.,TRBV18,TGTGCCAGCTCACCGAACAGGGAACAGCCCCAGCATTTT,CASSPNREQPQHF
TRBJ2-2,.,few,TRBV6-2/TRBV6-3,TGTGCCAGCACCTTCGGGGACACCGGGGAGCTGTTTTTT,CASTFGDTGELFF
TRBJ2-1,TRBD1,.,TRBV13,TGTGCCAGCAGCCAAGGACAGGGGGTCTCCTACAATGAGCAGTTCTTC,CASSQGQGVSYNEQFF
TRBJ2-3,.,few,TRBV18,TGTGCCAGCTCACTCGGAGCCCGGGGGGCCCAAGATACGCAGTATTTT,CASSLGARGAQDTQYF
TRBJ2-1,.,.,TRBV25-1,TGTGCCAGCAGTTCACGACCAAAATCGAATGAGCAGTTCTTC,CASSSRPKSNEQFF
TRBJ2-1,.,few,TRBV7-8,TGTGCCAGCAGCTTGCCCTTGGGGGACTACAATGAGCAGTTCTTC,CASSLPLGDYNEQFF
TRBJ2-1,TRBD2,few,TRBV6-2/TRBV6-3,TGTGCCAGCATGGCTAGCGGGAAAGGTTGGGGCTCCTACAATGAGCAGTTCTTC,CASMASGKGWGSYNEQFF
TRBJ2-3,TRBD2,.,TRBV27,TGTGCCAGCAGCTGGTTGGCGGGAGGGCCTCCAGATACGCAGTATTTT,CASSWLAGGPPDTQYF
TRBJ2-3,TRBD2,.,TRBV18,TGTGCCAGCTCACCGACAGCGGGAAGCACAGATACGCAGTATTTT,CASSPTAGSTDTQYF
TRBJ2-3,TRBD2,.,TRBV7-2,TGTGCCAGCAGCTCATCCGGGACTAGCGGGAGGTGGGCAGATACGCAGTATTTT,CASSSSGTSGRWADTQYF
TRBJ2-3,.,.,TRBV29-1,TGCAGCGTTGGAGTGTATGACCGTAGCACAGATACGCAGTATTTT,CSVGVYDRSTDTQYF
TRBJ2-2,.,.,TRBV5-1,TGCGCCAGCAGCTTGGATTCCCCGGGTTCCGGGGAGCTGTTTTTT,CASSLDSPGSGELFF
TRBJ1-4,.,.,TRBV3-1,TGTGCCAGCAGCCAACGGACGGTTGAAAAACTGTTTTTT,CASSQRTVEKLFF
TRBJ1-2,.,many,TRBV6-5,TGCGCCAGCAGCTCCCGGGACAACTATGGCTACACCTTC,CASSSRDNYGYTF
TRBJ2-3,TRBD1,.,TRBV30,TGTGCCTGGAGTCCCACGACAGGGTATATTTCGGATACGCAGTATTTT,CAWSPTTGYISDTQYF
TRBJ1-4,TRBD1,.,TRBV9,TGTGCCAACAGCGCCCAGGGGGGGCATGAAAAACTGTTTTTT,CANSAQGGHEKLFF
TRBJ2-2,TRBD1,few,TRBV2,TGTGCCAGCAGTGGGGACAGGGTGACCACCGGGGAGCTGTTTTTT,CASSGDRVTTGELFF
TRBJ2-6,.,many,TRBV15,TGTGCCACCAGCAGAGATCAGGGCTCTGGGGCCAACGTCCTGACTTTC,CATSRDQGSGANVLTF
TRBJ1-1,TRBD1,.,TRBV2,TGTGCCAGCAGTGGGGACAGGGGGCAGGTAGCTTTCTTT,CASSGDRGQVAFF
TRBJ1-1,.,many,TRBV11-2,TGTGCCAGCAGCTTTAGCAGGGGCACTGAAGCTTTCTTT,CASSFSRGTEAFF
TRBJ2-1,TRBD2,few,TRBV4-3,TGCGCCAGCAGCCGTCGACTAGCGGGGATTTACAATGAGCAGTTCTTC,CASSRRLAGIYNEQFF
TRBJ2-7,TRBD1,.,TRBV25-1,TGTGCCAGCAGGGGACAGGGGCGGAACAATGAGCAGTACTTC,CASRGQGRNNEQYF
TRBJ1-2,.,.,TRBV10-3,TGTGCCATCAGTGACCCGGGGACTTTAGGATGGTACACCTTC,CAISDPGTLGWYTF
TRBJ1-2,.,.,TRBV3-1,TGTGCCAGCAGCCCAGCCACAGGAACAGCAATGAGCTACACCTTC,CASSPATGTAMSYTF
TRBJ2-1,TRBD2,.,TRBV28,TGTGCCAGCAGTTTAAGTTTCGTGGAGCGGACTAGCGGATACAATGAGCAGTTCTTC,CASSLSFVERTSGYNEQFF
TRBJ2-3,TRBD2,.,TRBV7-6,TGTGCCAGCAGCTTAGCGCAAGCGGGGGGCCATACGCAGTATTTT,CASSLAQAGGHTQYF
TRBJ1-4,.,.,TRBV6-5,TGTGCCAGCAGTTATACTCACAGCGATGAAAAACTGTTTTTT,CASSYTHSDEKLFF
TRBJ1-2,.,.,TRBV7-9,TGTGCCAGCAGCCCTGCTTTACTGATTGGCTACACCTTC,CASSPALLIGYTF
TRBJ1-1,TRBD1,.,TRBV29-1,TGCAGCTTCGGACAGGGAAGGGATGAAGCTTTCTTT,CSFGQGRDEAFF
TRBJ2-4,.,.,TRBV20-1,TGCGGGAGCCTAGTCAAAAACATTCAGTACTTC,CGSLVKNIQYF
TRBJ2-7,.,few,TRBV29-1,TGCAGCGTTGGGGGACTCTCGGACGAGCAGTACTTC,CSVGGLSDEQYF
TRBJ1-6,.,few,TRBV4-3,TGCGCCAGCAGCCAAGTGAGGGCCAGCCAGGGGTCACCCCTCCACTTT,CASSQVRASQGSPLHF
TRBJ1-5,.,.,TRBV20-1,TGCAGTGCTAGAGATTTACAGCAGCTCAATCAGCCCCAGCATTTT,CSARDLQQLNQPQHF
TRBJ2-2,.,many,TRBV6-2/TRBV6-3,TGTGCCAGCACTCGGGCAGTGGGTACCGGGGAGCTGTTTTTT,CASTRAVGTGELFF
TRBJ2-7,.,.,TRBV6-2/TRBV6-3,TGTGCCAGCAGGGAGGGCTCCTACAATGAGCAGTACTTC,CASREGSYNEQYF